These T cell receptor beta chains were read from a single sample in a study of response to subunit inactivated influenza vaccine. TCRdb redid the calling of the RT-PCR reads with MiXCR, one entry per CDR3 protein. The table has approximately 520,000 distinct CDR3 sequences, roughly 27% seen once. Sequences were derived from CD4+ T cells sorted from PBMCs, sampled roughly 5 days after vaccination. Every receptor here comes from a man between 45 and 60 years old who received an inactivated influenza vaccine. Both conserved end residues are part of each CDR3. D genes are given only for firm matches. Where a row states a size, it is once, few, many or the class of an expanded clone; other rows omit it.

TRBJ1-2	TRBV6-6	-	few	TGTGCCAGCAGTCCACAGGGAAGAGGGGGCTACACCTTC	CASSPQGRGGYTF
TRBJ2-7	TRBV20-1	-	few	TGCAGTGCCAAAAGCGCGTTCGAGCAGTACTTC	CSAKSAFEQYF
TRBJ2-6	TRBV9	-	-	TGTGCCAGCAGCCTCTCAGCGCGGGGCTCTGGGGCCAACGTCCTGACTTTC	CASSLSARGSGANVLTF
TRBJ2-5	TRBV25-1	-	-	TGTGCCAGCAGTGAAGATGGTCCCGGGGAGACCCAGTACTTC	CASSEDGPGETQYF
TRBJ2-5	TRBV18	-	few	TGTGCCAGCTCACCGTATACAGAGGGAGAGACCCAGTACTTC	CASSPYTEGETQYF
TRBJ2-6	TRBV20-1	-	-	TGCAGTGCTAGCCCCGGGATGGGGGCCAACGTCCTGACTTTC	CSASPGMGANVLTF
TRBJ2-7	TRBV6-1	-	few	TGTGCCAGCAGTCGTACGAATTTGGGGGGCGAGCAGTACTTC	CASSRTNLGGEQYF
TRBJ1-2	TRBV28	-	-	TGTGCCAGCAGTAATGACGGACCTTATGGCTACACCTTC	CASSNDGPYGYTF
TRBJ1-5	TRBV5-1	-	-	TGCGCCAGCAGCGCGGACAGCGGGGGGAATCAGCCCCAGCATTTT	CASSADSGGNQPQHF
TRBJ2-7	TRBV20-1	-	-	TGCAGTGCTAGAGGTTACTCCGGGGCCCCCTACGAGCAGTACTTC	CSARGYSGAPYEQYF
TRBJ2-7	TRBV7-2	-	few	TGTGCCAGCAGCTTAGCACGGACAGCCTACGAGCAGTACTTC	CASSLARTAYEQYF
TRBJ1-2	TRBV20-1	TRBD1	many	TGCAGTGCCAGCACAGGGGTTGATGGCTACACCTTC	CSASTGVDGYTF
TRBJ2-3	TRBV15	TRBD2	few	TGTGCCACCAGCAGTCTAGCGGGAGTCTCGCGCGATACGCAGTATTTT	CATSSLAGVSRDTQYF
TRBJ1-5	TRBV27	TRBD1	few	TGTGCCAGCAGTACCACGACAGGGGCGCCGCTAAATCAGCCCCAGCATTTT	CASSTTTGAPLNQPQHF
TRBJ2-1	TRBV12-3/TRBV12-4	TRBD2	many	TGTGCCAGCAGTCGTCCTAGCGGGAGTGCCAATGAGCAGTTCTTC	CASSRPSGSANEQFF
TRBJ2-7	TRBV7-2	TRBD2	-	TGTGCCAGCAGCCTAAGGACTAGCGGGAGTACCCCCTACGAGCAGTACTTC	CASSLRTSGSTPYEQYF
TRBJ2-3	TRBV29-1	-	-	TGCAGCGTTACCCGGACGGCTAGCACAGATACGCAGTATTTT	CSVTRTASTDTQYF
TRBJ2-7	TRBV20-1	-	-	TGCAGTGCTACCGGGAGAGGTTACGAGCAGTACTTC	CSATGRGYEQYF
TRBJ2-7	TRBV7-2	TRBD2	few	TGTGCCAGCAGACCGACTAGCGGGACCGAGCAGTACTTC	CASRPTSGTEQYF
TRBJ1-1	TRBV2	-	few	TGTGCCAGCAGTGGGGCTTTGAACACTGAAGCTTTCTTT	CASSGALNTEAFF
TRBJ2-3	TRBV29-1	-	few	TGCAGCGGTAGACAGGCCACAGATACGCAGTATTTT	CSGRQATDTQYF
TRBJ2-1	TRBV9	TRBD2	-	TGTGCCAGCAGCTCCAACCTAGCGGGGGGGACCTACAATGAGCAGTTCTTC	CASSSNLAGGTYNEQFF
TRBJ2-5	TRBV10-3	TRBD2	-	TGTGCCATCAGAGGGACTAGCGGGTTCCAAGAGACCCAGTACTTC	CAIRGTSGFQETQYF
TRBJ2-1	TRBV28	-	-	TGTGCCAGCAGTTCCCGACTAGATGGGTTCTTC	CASSSRLDGFF
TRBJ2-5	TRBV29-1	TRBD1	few	TGCAGCGGAGCTACCGGGACAGGGGATAAGACCCAGTACTTC	CSGATGTGDKTQYF
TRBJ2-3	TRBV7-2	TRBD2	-	TGTGCCAGCAGCTACGGACTAGCGGGGGATACGCAGTATTTT	CASSYGLAGDTQYF
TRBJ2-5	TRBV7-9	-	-	TGTGCCAGCAGCTTTGGGGGCATAGTGGAGACCCAGTACTTC	CASSFGGIVETQYF
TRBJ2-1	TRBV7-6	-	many	TGTGCCAGCAGCTTAGCGTGGCAGAATGAGCAGTTCTTC	CASSLAWQNEQFF
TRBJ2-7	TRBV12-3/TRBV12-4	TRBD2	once	TGTGCCAGCAGTTCAAGACTAGCGGGAGGTGAGCAGTACTTC	CASSSRLAGGEQYF
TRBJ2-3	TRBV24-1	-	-	TGTGCCACCAGTGCAACAGGGTTCACGCAGTATTTT	CATSATGFTQYF
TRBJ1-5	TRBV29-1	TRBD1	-	TGCAGCGTCCTTACAGGGGGGGGCGAGCCCCAGCATTTT	CSVLTGGGEPQHF
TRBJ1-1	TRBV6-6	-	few	TGTGCCAGCAGGGGAACTTCCCTGAGTCGGTCTTTCTTT	CASRGTSLSRSFF
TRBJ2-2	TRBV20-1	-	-	TGCAGTGCTAGAGACAGGAACAAGAACACCGGGGAGCTGTTTTTT	CSARDRNKNTGELFF
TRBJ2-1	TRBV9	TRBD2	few	TGTGCCAGCAGCCCCACCGGAGCGAGCGGGGGGAATGAGCAGTTCTTC	CASSPTGASGGNEQFF
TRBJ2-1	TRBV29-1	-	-	TGCAGCGTGCTCTCGGACCGCTCCTACAATGAGCAGTTCTTC	CSVLSDRSYNEQFF
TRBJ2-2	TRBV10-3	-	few	TGTGCCATCAGTCGGCCCACCGGGGAGCTGTTTTTT	CAISRPTGELFF
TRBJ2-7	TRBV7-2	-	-	TGTGCCAGCAGCCTGGGGTTCGGGGGTTCCTACGAGCAGTACTTC	CASSLGFGGSYEQYF
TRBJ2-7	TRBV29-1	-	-	TGCAGCGTCCGGGACGACTCCTACGAGCAGTACTTC	CSVRDDSYEQYF
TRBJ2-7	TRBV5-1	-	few	TGCGCCAGCAGCTCGGACCCTCAGGCCTACGAGCAGTACTTC	CASSSDPQAYEQYF
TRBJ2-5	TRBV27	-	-	TGTGCCAGCAGTTTAAAAGGCAGACACGAGACCCAGTACTTC	CASSLKGRHETQYF
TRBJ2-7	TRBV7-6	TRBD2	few	TGTGCCAGCAGCTCCCGGACTAGTTCGAGGGAGCAGTACTTC	CASSSRTSSREQYF
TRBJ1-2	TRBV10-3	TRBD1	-	TGTGCCATCAGTGAGGCCTCCGGGACAGGCGCCTATGGCTACACCTTC	CAISEASGTGAYGYTF
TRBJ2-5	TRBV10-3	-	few	TGTGCCATCAGTGATAGGGACCCAGAGACCCAGTACTTC	CAISDRDPETQYF
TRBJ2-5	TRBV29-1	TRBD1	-	TGCAGCGTTTCGACTGGGACAGACGCGGGAGAGACCCAGTACTTC	CSVSTGTDAGETQYF
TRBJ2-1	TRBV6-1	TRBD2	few	TGTGCCAGCCAGCCCGAGAGCGGGGGACAGTTCTTC	CASQPESGGQFF
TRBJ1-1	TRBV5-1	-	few	TGCGCCAGCAGCCCTACCGTGAGGGGCGGGAGCACTGAAGCTTTCTTT	CASSPTVRGGSTEAFF
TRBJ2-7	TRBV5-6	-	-	TGTGCCAGCAGCTATGCTGCGGCCAGGGGCTACGAGCAGTACTTC	CASSYAAARGYEQYF
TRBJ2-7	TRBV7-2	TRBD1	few	TGTGCCAGCAGCTTATTCCGGGACAGGGGCTACGAGCAGTACTTC	CASSLFRDRGYEQYF
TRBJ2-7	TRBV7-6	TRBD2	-	TGTGCCAGCAGCGGCGGGGGTGCCTACGAGCAGTACTTC	CASSGGGAYEQYF
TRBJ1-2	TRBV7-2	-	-	TGTGCCAGCAGCTTCGGACAGCTTTCTAACTATGGCTACACCTTC	CASSFGQLSNYGYTF
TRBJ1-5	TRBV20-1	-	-	TGCAGTGCTAGAGATTCCCAGGGAGGGCAGCCCCAGCATTTT	CSARDSQGGQPQHF